This TCR beta chain was identified during a study of blood T cell repertoires in COVID-19. Study-level background: There were acute and convalescent COVID-19 samples, and they came from the United States, Italy and Spain. In each case, the material was cDNA or gDNA derived from T cells, B-cell-depleted T cells, or PBMCs.

Trimming shortened V by 8 bases and J by 8 bases, and 27 bases separated the two germline ends. This CDR3 region has 16 residues. Germline V CDR1 and CDR2: SNHLY, FYNNEI. The authors' processing: Researchers report that nucleated cell counts were estimated from reference gene primer amplification. TCRdb's table, derived via immunoSEQ multiplex PCR, lists solely in-frame clones and lacks some. V, J and clone size reflect that table, while D and trimming were determined from the DNA. The sample carries about 190,000 clones, around 78% recorded once. V is TRBV2 and J is TRBJ1-2, with a possible D match to TRBD1 (6 bases). Material: peripheral blood. This clonotype was sampled from a woman of 80 years or more with active or convalescent COVID-19. CDR3 sequence reads: CASLPTYAGAAGGYTF. DNA of the CDR3: TGTGCCAGCCTTCCCACCTATGCGGGGGCCGCTGGGGGCTACACCTTC.